Presented here are 31 T cell receptor beta chains from one specimen sequenced in a study of CD8 T cells in ankylosing spondylitis. A single record per CDR3 protein comes from TCRdb applying MiXCR to the 5' RACE reads. The sample lists roughly 250,000 distinct CDR3 sequences, 8% to 9.5% occurring once. Specimen: blood, either unsorted or a sorted T cell fraction (not recorded which). These receptors originate from a male donor with ankylosing spondylitis or in good health (not recorded which).

In its sample, this clonotype was seen many times. The chain recombines TRBV6-5 with TRBJ2-5; 9 bases fit TRBD2. CDR1 MNHEY and CDR2 SVGAGI come from the germline V gene. This CDR3 region has 14 residues. Unmatched junction bases numbered 5, after V lost 0 bases and J lost 9 bases. This CDR3 reads CASSYSRTSEPQYF. CDR3 bases: TGTGCCAGCAGTTACTCGAGGACTAGCGAGCCCCAGTACTTC.

In its sample, this clonotype was seen many times. CDR3 amino acids: CASSQGPPAEQFF. CDR3 in DNA: TGTGCCAGCAGCCAGGGACCCCCGGCTGAGCAGTTCTTC. The rearrangement joins TRBV5-6 to TRBJ2-1; D assignment may be TRBD1 or TRBD2 (5 bases each). This CDR3 has 13 amino acids. Germline V gene lookup returns CDR1 SGHDT and CDR2 YYEEEE. V was shortened by 4 bases and J by 9 bases, with 14 bases between the two germline ends. The variable domain in full, with the rest retrieved from reference TRBV5-6 and TRBJ2-1, is DAGVTQSPTHLIKTRGQQVTLRCSPKSGHDTVSWYQQALGQGPQFIFQYYEEEERQRGNFPDRFSGHQFPNYSSELNVNALLLGDSALYLCASSQGPPAEQFFGPGTRLTVL.

This clonotype was counted ten times or more. The chain links TRBV6-1 to TRBJ1-2, with D possibly matching TRBD1 (5 bases). Germline V CDR1 and CDR2: MNHNS, SASEGT. This CDR3 comprises 17 residues. V shed 6 bases and J shed 3 bases, with 23 bases lying between them. CDR3 protein: CASRDYTGTLNDYGYTF. Written as DNA, the CDR3 is TGTGCCAGCAGAGATTATACCGGGACTTTGAACGACTATGGCTACACCTTC.

In the case of this clonotype: This could be a read error, since a much larger clone is one nucleotide away. The chain uses TRBV3-1 and TRBJ2-3; TRBD2 is a possible D gene (6 bases). In germline, CDR1 is LGHDT, CDR2 YNNKEL (reference sequence). The CDR3 totals 13 residues. Here the CDR3 DNA reads TGTGCCAGCAGCCAAGAGGGGGGAGATACGCTGTATTTT. Encoded protein: CASSQEGGDTLYF.

This clonotype was seen repeatedly, ten times or more. One end of the junction fails to match germline, which may point to a read error. The chain is built from TRBV12-3 or TRBV12-4 and TRBJ2-2; TRBD1 matches 7 bases. The length of the CDR3 is 16 residues. CDR3 sequence: CASSSTGRGNAGELFF. CDR3 in DNA: TGTGCCAGCAGTTCGACAGGGAGAGGGAACGCCGGGGAGCTGTTTTTT.

This clonotype was counted between two and nine times. At one of its ends the junction is not consistent with the germline gene, which may arise from a read error. The chain couples TRBV20-1 to TRBJ2-1, with 9 nucleotides matching TRBD2. Per germline, CDR1 DFQATT and CDR2 SNEGSKA (reference sequence). CDR3 length: 16 residues. The CDR3 is CCARDTAGGPYNEQFF. In DNA, the CDR3 is TGCTGTGCTAGAGATACCGCGGGAGGGCCGTACAATGAGCAGTTCTTC.

This clonotype has ten or more counts. DNA of the CDR3: TGCGCCAGCAGCCGGCAGAGCACCGGGGAGCTGTTTTTT. Protein product: CASSRQSTGELFF. This chain connects TRBV4-1 to TRBJ2-2; D is uncertain. CDR1 is MGHRA and CDR2 is YSYEKL in the germline V gene. CDR3 length: 13 amino acids. Trimming pared 4 bases from V and 4 bases from J, leaving 7 bases between.

Concerning this clonotype: One end of the junction fails to match germline, which may point to a read error. The chain links TRBV3-1 to TRBJ2-1, with TRBD2 matching 7 bases. The CDR3 is made up of 17 amino acids. Germline V CDR1 and CDR2: LGHDT, YNNKEL (reference sequence). CDR3 nucleotide sequence: TGTGCCAGCACCCAAGAGGCTAGCGGACCCTACTACAATGAGCAGTTCTTC. Its translation: CASTQEASGPYYNEQFF.

This clonotype was seen ten or more times. The V and J genes are TRBV11-2 and TRBJ2-3, with 10 positions matching TRBD2. The junction had 2 bases not matched to a gene; V was cut back by 4 bases and J by 1 base. Germline CDR1 reads SGHAT; CDR2 reads FQNNGV. The CDR3 loop spans 15 amino acids. This chain's CDR3 is CASSSLAGRTDTQYF. CDR3 DNA: TGTGCCAGCAGCTCACTAGCGGGGCGCACAGATACGCAGTATTTT.

V is TRBV7-2 and J is TRBJ2-3; D unclear. Germline-derived CDR1 and CDR2 are SGHTA and FQGNSA. The germline V and J ends were trimmed by 5 bases and 4 bases, with 10 bases remaining between them. This CDR3 is 13 amino acids long. DNA of the CDR3: TGTGCCAGCAGCCCCTCGTTGGCAGATACGCAGTATTTT. This gives the protein CASSPSLADTQYF.

This clonotype has only a few counts. At one boundary the junction diverges from the germline segment, which might be a read error. The rearrangement joins TRBV3-1 to TRBJ2-5; TRBD2 aligns across 9 bases. The CDR3 is 16 residues long. The V gene's germline CDR1 is LGHDT and CDR2 YNNKEL (reference sequence). The CDR3, as DNA: TGTACCAGCAGCCTTTCCGGGACTAGCCTCCGGGAGACCCAGTACTTC. Translation: CTSSLSGTSLRETQYF.

This clonotype came up many times. This chain uses TRBV7-2 with TRBJ1-2; 7 bases match TRBD1. V was pared by 6 bases and J by 4 bases, with 17 bases of the junction left unmatched. Germline CDR1 SGHTA, CDR2 FQGNSA. CDR3 length: 17 amino acids. The CDR3 nucleotides read TGTGCCAGCAGTTCCGAAGGGTACAGGGGAGTAGTCTATGGCTACACCTTC. Residues: CASSSEGYRGVVYGYTF.

This clonotype has just a few counts. The chain has TRBV25-1 and TRBJ2-6; no firm D call. Trimming stripped 4 bases from V and 3 bases from J, with 10 bases between. The CDR3 extends over 15 amino acids. Per germline, CDR1 MGHDK and CDR2 SYGVNS. The DNA for the CDR3 is TGTGCCAGCAGTGGGTTCTACGGTGGGGCCAACGTCCTGACTTTC. Protein: CASSGFYGGANVLTF.

The table lists this clonotype with many counts. The rearrangement uses TRBV7-9 and TRBJ1-2; a weak D match, TRBD1 (5 bases). Trimming removed 4 bases from V and 6 bases from J, with 15 bases in between. Germline assignment: CDR1 SEHNR and CDR2 FQNEAQ (reference sequence). This CDR3 comprises 14 residues. CDR3 coding DNA: TGTGCCAGCAGCTCCTTTGGGGGGGAAGATGGCTACACCTTC. This translates into CASSSFGGEDGYTF.

This clonotype was counted at least ten times. The V and J genes are TRBV24-1 and TRBJ2-1; 7 bases agree with TRBD2. V lost 12 bases to trimming and J lost 2 bases; unmatched junction nucleotides: 9. This CDR3 has 14 amino acids. Germline V lookup: CDR1 KGHDR, CDR2 SFDVKD. The CDR3 coding sequence is TGTGCCGCCCTCGGGGAGGGTACCTACAATGAGCAGTTCTTC. Translating gives CAALGEGTYNEQFF.

The gene calls are TRBV7-2 and TRBJ2-1; no firm D call. V lost 7 bases and J lost 9, with 19 bases in between. This CDR3 spans 14 amino acids. CDR1 SGHTA and CDR2 FQGNSA come from the germline V gene. CDR3 coding DNA: TGTGCCAGCACCCCCTCAGTGGTGCGGAGTGAGCAGTTCTTC. Translated: CASTPSVVRSEQFF. The variable domain in full, with the rest retrieved from reference TRBV7-2 and TRBJ2-1, is GAGVSQSPSNKVTEKGKDVELRCDPISGHTALYWYRQSLGQGLEFLIYFQGNSAPDKSGLPSDRFSAERTGGSVSTLTIQRTQQEDSAVYLCASTPSVVRSEQFFGPGTRLTVL.

At least ten counts were recorded for this clonotype. This chain joins TRBV12-3 or TRBV12-4 and TRBJ1-1; the D is unclear. V shed 4 bases and J shed 6 bases, with 6 bases lying between them. This CDR3 has 11 amino acids. DNA of the CDR3: TGTGCCAGCAGTTGGGGTTCTGAAGCTTTCTTT. Its protein is CASSWGSEAFF.

On this clonotype: This may come from a read error, since a much larger clone is one base off. The chain has TRBV20-1 and TRBJ2-7, with TRBD1 matching over 7 bases. The CDR3 runs to 12 residues. Germline CDR1 DFQATT, CDR2 SNEGSKA (reference sequence). V trimming: 6 bases; J trimming: 6 bases; junction bases outside the gene matches: 8. CDR3 protein: CSARGTAFEQYF. CDR3 in DNA: TGCAGTGCACGTGGGACAGCCTTCGAGCAGTACTTC.

This clonotype appeared many times. The chain uses TRBV20-1 and TRBJ2-7; 8 bases agree with TRBD1. The CDR3 runs 16 residues. V was pared by 5 bases and J by 0 bases, with 12 bases of the junction left unmatched. The V gene's germline CDR1 is DFQATT and CDR2 SNEGSKA (reference sequence). CDR3 in DNA: TGCAGTGCTCCTAAGGACAGGGCGAGGAGCTCCTACGAGCAGTACTTC. It yields the protein CSAPKDRARSSYEQYF.

There are many counts of this clonotype. J is TRBJ1-5 and V is TRBV24-1; D unclear. Germline V gives CDR1 KGHDR, CDR2 SFDVKD. The germline V and J ends were trimmed by 2 bases and 12 bases, with 16 bases remaining between them. CDR3 length: 14 residues. CDR3 protein: CATSDSTGFAHQHF. Written as DNA, the CDR3 is TGTGCCACCAGTGATTCGACCGGGTTCGCCCACCAGCATTTT.

Many counts were recorded for this clonotype. The rearrangement uses TRBV20-1 and TRBJ1-1, with unresolved D. The CDR3 has 11 residues. CDR1 and CDR2 (germline): DFQATT, SNEGSKA (reference sequence). V lost 4 bases and J 0 bases, leaving 3 bases between the germline ends. CDR3 sequence: CSAIVNTEAFF. The CDR3 DNA reads TGCAGTGCTATTGTGAACACTGAAGCTTTCTTT.

This clonotype was counted ten times or more. This chain connects TRBV5-1 to TRBJ2-1; 11 bases line up with TRBD2. The CDR3 contains 15 residues. Germline trimming cut 5 bases from V and 4 bases from J; bases unmatched to any gene: 5. Per the germline V gene, CDR1 is SGHRS and CDR2 is YFSETQ. CDR3 DNA: TGCGCCAGCAGGTCCGGGACTAGCGGATACAATGAGCAGTTCTTC. Encoded protein: CASRSGTSGYNEQFF.

This clonotype was observed a few times. The CDR3 bases are TGTGCCAGCAGCCCGTCCCGACAGCCGACGAGGGAGACCCAGTACTTC. Protein sequence: CASSPSRQPTRETQYF. V usage is TRBV7-8 and J usage is TRBJ2-5; tentative D call: TRBD1 (5 bases). Germline V gene sequence: CDR1 SGHVS, CDR2 FQNEAQ. The V end was cut by 5 bases, the J end by 5 bases, with 21 bases between. CDR3 length: 16 residues.

This clonotype was picked up many times. This chain links TRBV7-9 with TRBJ1-1; D is uncertain. CDR1 is SEHNR and CDR2 is FQNEAQ in the germline V gene (reference sequence). This CDR3 region has 13 residues. V was shortened by 4 bases and J by 3 bases, with 9 bases between the two germline ends. The DNA for the CDR3 is TGTGCCAGCAGCTCGATGCTGTACACTGAAGCTTTCTTT. Translating it yields CASSSMLYTEAFF.

This clonotype was counted a few times. The V and J genes are TRBV20-1 and TRBJ1-2; 9 bases align to TRBD1. The CDR3 sequence is 14 residues long. V shed 2 bases and J 8 bases; nucleotides not matched to a gene: 9. Germline CDR1 DFQATT, CDR2 SNEGSKA (reference sequence). The CDR3 DNA reads TGCAGTGCTAGAAACCCACAGGGGGCGTGGGGCTACACCTTC. Translated, it gives CSARNPQGAWGYTF.

This clonotype was counted many times. This chain joins TRBV7-9 and TRBJ1-3; no definite D call. This CDR3 has 14 residues. V lost 5 bases, J lost 5 bases, and 13 bases lay in between. Germline V gives CDR1 SEHNR, CDR2 FQNEAQ (reference sequence). Here the CDR3 DNA reads TGTGCCAGCAGCCCGGATATAAGTAGAAACACCATATATTTT. This codes for CASSPDISRNTIYF.

In this sample, this clonotype turned up many times. This rearrangement joins TRBV29-1 to TRBJ1-5; 8 bases fit TRBD1. The CDR3 runs 12 residues. J gave up 6 bases and V 5 bases, and 3 bases lay outside the gene matches. Looked up from germline, CDR1 is SQVTM and CDR2 is ANQGSEA. CDR3 amino acids: CSVRTGSQPQHF. CDR3 nucleotides: TGCAGCGTTCGGACAGGGAGTCAGCCCCAGCATTTT.

This clonotype came up many times. The chain joins TRBV12-3 or TRBV12-4 to TRBJ1-4; TRBD1 is a possible D gene (5 bases). CDR3 length: 14 amino acids. The ends were cut back, 3 bases at V and 4 bases at J, with 9 bases in the middle. The CDR3 nucleotides are TGTGCCAGCAGTTTTGGGACTTTTAATGAAAAACTGTTTTTT. Translated, it gives CASSFGTFNEKLFF.

The V and J genes are TRBV28 and TRBJ1-3, with D perhaps matching TRBD1 (5 bases). V lost 6 bases and J lost 0, with 24 bases in between. This CDR3 has 19 residues. Germline CDR1 MDHEN, CDR2 SYDVKM. CDR3 DNA: TGTGCCAGCAGGACCACGAGGCTTGGAGGGGCCACCTCTGGAAACACCATATATTTT. This encodes CASRTTRLGGATSGNTIYF.

The CDR3 DNA reads TGTGCCATCGGTGGGAACCGAAACACCGGGGAGCTGTTTTTT. It codes for CAIGGNRNTGELFF. The rearrangement links TRBV10-3 to TRBJ2-2, with D unclear. CDR3 length: 14 amino acids. V lost 8 bases to trimming and J lost 2 bases, with 12 bases between them. The germline V gene has CDR1 ENHRY and CDR2 SYGVKD.

This clonotype was counted at least ten times. V and J are TRBV5-1 and TRBJ1-4; weak D call: TRBD1 (6 bases). In germline, CDR1 is SGHRS, CDR2 YFSETQ. Trimming took off 3 bases at V and 2 bases at J, with 11 bases between the two ends. CDR3 length equals 15 residues. The CDR3 nucleotides read TGCGCCAGCAGCTCCACAGGGAAGACTAATGAAAAACTGTTTTTT. As protein: CASSSTGKTNEKLFF.